A single sample gave rise to the 12 T cell receptor beta chains below, sequenced in a study of blood T cell repertoires in COVID-19. Sequenced by immunoSEQ multiplex PCR; TCRdb stores in-frame clones only, minus some. Counted here are some 70,000 clones, approximately 79% occurring once; the ten biggest clones make up about 7%. Sequencing was carried out using peripheral blood. These receptors were taken from a man in his sixties with acute or convalescent COVID-19.

This clone was seen a handful of times. This CDR3 reads CAWSVLDTPKDGYTF. CDR3 nucleotides: TGTGCCTGGAGTGTATTGGACACCCCAAAGGATGGCTACACCTTC. The genes are TRBV30 and TRBJ1-2, with a possible D match to TRBD1 (5 bases). Germline values: CDR1 GTSNPN, CDR2 SVGIG (reference sequence). Trimming stripped 0 bases from V and 6 bases from J, with 17 bases between. The CDR3 contains 15 residues.

V is TRBV5-4 and J is TRBJ2-7, with D perhaps matching TRBD1 (6 bases). With 0 bases removed from V and 2 bases from J, the gap between germline ends came to 9 bases. In germline, CDR1 is SGHNT, CDR2 YYREEE (reference sequence). The CDR3 length is 14 residues. This chain's CDR3 is CASSLEGGTYEQYF. CDR3 coding DNA: TGTGCCAGCAGCTTGGAAGGGGGAACCTACGAGCAGTACTTC.

This clone was counted a few times. The CDR3 loop reads CASRTSGGLLSYNEQFF. CDR3 in DNA: TGTGCCAGCAGGACTAGCGGGGGGCTACTTTCCTACAATGAGCAGTTCTTC. The chain couples TRBV19 to TRBJ2-1; 14 bases line up with TRBD2. Germline trimming cut 9 bases from V and 1 base from J; bases unmatched to any gene: 8. CDR3 length equals 17 residues. Germline V lookup: CDR1 LNHDA, CDR2 SQIVND (reference sequence).

The V call is TRBV29-1, the J call TRBJ1-1; TRBD1 matches 9 bases. CDR3 size: 14 residues. Germline CDR1 and CDR2: SQVTM and ANQGSEA. J was trimmed by 4 bases and V by 4 bases; bases with no gene match: 7. CDR3 nucleotide sequence: TGCAGCGTTGCAGTACAGGGGGCGACCACTGAAGCTTTCTTT. It codes for CSVAVQGATTEAFF.

The chain joins TRBV2 to TRBJ1-1; no clear D. Germline V gives CDR1 SNHLY, CDR2 FYNNEI. CDR3 size: 13 residues. The V end lost 3 bases, the J end lost 1 base, and 6 bases lay between the germline ends. The CDR3 loop is CASSDEGNTEAFF. CDR3 coding DNA: TGTGCCAGCAGTGACGAGGGGAACACTGAAGCTTTCTTT. The full variable domain, in which reference TRBV2 and TRBJ1-1 provide the parts outside the CDR3, is EPEVTQTPSHQVTQMGQEVILRCVPISNHLYFYWYRQILGQKVEFLVSFYNNEISEKSEIFDDQFSVERPDGSNFTLKIRSTKLEDSAMYFCASSDEGNTEAFFGQGTRLTVV.

V usage is TRBV7-2 and J usage is TRBJ2-7, with D maybe TRBD2 (6 bases). V was cut by 5 bases and J by 3 bases, with 14 bases left in between. The CDR3 totals 14 residues. Germline assignment: CDR1 SGHTA and CDR2 FQGNSA. CDR3 in amino acids: CASSTMGGSYEQYF. The CDR3 DNA sequence: TGTGCCAGCAGCACGATGGGGGGAAGCTACGAGCAGTACTTC.

The CDR3: CASSVDQGFGGELFF. CDR3 bases: TGTGCCAGCAGCGTAGACCAGGGATTCGGCGGGGAGCTGTTTTTT. The chain couples TRBV9 to TRBJ2-2; tentatively, D is TRBD1 (5 bases). Trimming cost V 0 bases and J 7 bases, with 13 bases left between them. Germline lookup yields CDR1 SGDLS and CDR2 YYNGEE. The CDR3 is 15 amino acids. Using reference TRBV9 and TRBJ2-2 for the parts outside the CDR3, the full variable domain is DSGVTQTPKHLITATGQRVTLRCSPRSGDLSVYWYQQSLDQGLQFLIQYYNGEERAKGNILERFSAQQFPDLHSELNLSSLELGDSALYFCASSVDQGFGGELFFGEGSRLTVL.

This clone was seen a few times. CDR3 loop: CASSSGQTYGYTF. The CDR3 DNA follows: TGCGCCAGCAGCTCGGGACAGACCTATGGCTACACCTTC. The chain combines TRBV5-1 with TRBJ1-2, with 7 nucleotides matching TRBD1. The CDR3 is 13 residues long. The ends lost 3 bases at V and 4 bases at J; junction bases unmatched: 3. CDR1 SGHRS and CDR2 YFSETQ come from the germline V gene.

The chain combines TRBV24-1 with TRBJ1-5, with 9 bases fitting TRBD1. Per the germline V gene, CDR1 is KGHDR and CDR2 is SFDVKD. The CDR3 has 17 residues. V was clipped by 4 bases and J by 1 base; unmatched bases: 7. The CDR3 DNA reads as TGTGCCACCAGTGACACGCCTGGGACAGGGAGCAATCAGCCCCAGCATTTT. Translated, it gives CATSDTPGTGSNQPQHF.

The V gene is TRBV12-5, the J gene TRBJ2-3; weak D call: TRBD2 (7 bases). Per germline, CDR1 LGHNT and CDR2 FRNRAP. This CDR3 spans 16 amino acids. Trimming took off 6 bases at V and 0 bases at J, with 16 bases between the two ends. CDR3 nucleotides: TGTGCTAGTGGGAGGATCGCGGGGGCTAGCACAGATACGCAGTATTTT. Protein: CASGRIAGASTDTQYF.

This clone showed up just a few times. The chain joins TRBV6-2 or TRBV6-3 to TRBJ1-6; D possibly corresponds to TRBD1 (5 bases). The germline gives CDR1 MNHEY, CDR2 SVGEGT. V shed 3 bases and J shed 10 bases, with 13 bases lying between them. This CDR3 spans 14 amino acids. The CDR3 loop reads CASSYSGVGSPLHF. CDR3 bases: TGTGCCAGCAGTTATTCGGGGGTCGGCTCACCCCTCCACTTT.

In this sample, this clone turned up once. The chain joins TRBV6-5 to TRBJ1-6; 8 bases match TRBD1. V dropped 4 bases and J dropped 7; count of bases not matched to a gene: 6. Looked up from germline, CDR1 is MNHEY and CDR2 is SVGAGI. The CDR3 is 15 amino acids. This chain's CDR3 is CASSFGQGMNSPLHF. In nucleotides, the CDR3 is TGTGCCAGCAGTTTTGGACAGGGCATGAATTCACCCCTCCACTTT.